The 5 T cell receptor beta chains below were found in one sample sequenced in a study of blood T cell repertoires in COVID-19. Sequencing was performed with immunoSEQ multiplex PCR; in TCRdb, only in-frame clones are kept and a portion is missing. This table has fewer than 350,000 clones, around 86% appearing once. Sequencing input: PBMCs or T cells enriched from blood (not recorded which). These receptors originate from a woman in her forties with acute COVID-19.

The chain carries TRBV3-1 (or the pseudogene TRBV3-2) and TRBJ1-2; D ambiguous. Trimming stripped 4 bases from V and 6 bases from J, with 12 bases between. The length of the CDR3 is 13 residues. Germline V gene sequence: CDR1 LGHDT, CDR2 YNNKEL (reference sequence). DNA for the CDR3: TGTGCCAGCAGCCGGTATTTGGGAGATGGCTACACCTTC. Amino acids: CASSRYLGDGYTF.

The chain carries TRBV4-3 and TRBJ1-4, with a tentative D call TRBD1 (6 bases). The CDR3 covers 17 residues. The V end was cut by 0 bases, the J end by 5 bases, with 16 bases between. Per germline, CDR1 LGHNA and CDR2 YSLEER. The CDR3 sequence is CASSQDLTTGRNEKLFF. CDR3 nucleotides: TGCGCCAGCAGCCAAGACCTAACGACAGGACGCAATGAAAAACTGTTTTTT.

The chain has TRBV28 and TRBJ1-2, with no clear D. The CDR3 loop spans 13 amino acids. The V end lost 4 bases, the J end lost 4 bases, and 10 bases lay between the germline ends. Germline V gene data show CDR1 as MDHEN and CDR2 as SYDVKM. CDR3: CASSYSPSYGYTF. CDR3 DNA: TGTGCCAGCAGTTACTCGCCTAGCTATGGCTACACCTTC.

The rearrangement joins TRBV5-4 to TRBJ2-4, with TRBD2 matching over 7 bases. The CDR3 has 18 amino acids. Germline lookup yields CDR1 SGHNT and CDR2 YYREEE (reference sequence). Losses at the gene ends were 1 base for V and 3 bases for J; bases not matched to a gene: 13. CDR3 DNA sequence: TGTGCCAGCAGCTTGTACGGCCTAGCGGAGGGACTCAAAAACATTCAGTACTTC. Translation: CASSLYGLAEGLKNIQYF.

V is TRBV11-2 and J is TRBJ2-5, with TRBD2 matching 9 bases. The CDR3 is 17 amino acids. Trimming took 1 base from V and 4 from J; bases not matched to a gene: 10. Germline assignment: CDR1 SGHAT and CDR2 FQNNGV. Here the CDR3 reads CASSLVTRGGRAETQYF. For the CDR3, the DNA is TGTGCCAGCAGCTTAGTAACGCGGGGGGGCCGAGCAGAGACCCAGTACTTC.